What follows are 14 T cell receptor beta chains derived from one specimen sequenced in a study of T cell repertoires in cytomegalovirus infection. Each CDR3 protein gets one entry after TCRdb re-called the reads with MiXCR. The sample has hundreds of thousands of distinct CDR3 sequences, around 31% seen once; the top ten hold about 20%. No cognate antigen is known for these TCRs. Sequencing was performed on cultured PBMCs, taken from culture after CMV antigen stimulation. The receptors were sampled from a human donor in good health (CMV status not recorded). Some clones in this sample may be carry-over from other donors' samples.

The chain uses TRBV19 and TRBJ2-3, with D perhaps TRBD1 (5 bases). Germline V CDR1 and CDR2: LNHDA, SQIVND (reference sequence). V was clipped by 8 bases and J by 4 bases, with 22 bases between them. CDR3 length: 16 residues. The CDR3 is CASAPWQVGAADTQYF. For the CDR3, the DNA is TGTGCCAGTGCCCCGTGGCAGGTTGGGGCGGCAGATACGCAGTATTTT.

This rearrangement joins TRBV10-2 to TRBJ2-3; no clear D. The CDR3 has 13 residues. Germline V gene data show CDR1 as WSHSY and CDR2 as SAAADI. The V and J ends lost 8 bases and 1 base respectively, with 10 bases between them. The CDR3 sequence is CASHAPRTDTQYF. DNA of the CDR3: TGCGCCAGCCACGCACCCCGCACAGATACGCAGTATTTT.

The rearrangement links TRBV28 to TRBJ2-1; TRBD1 is a possible D gene (5 bases). Trimming took off 6 bases at V and 3 bases at J, with 18 bases between the two ends. The CDR3 sequence is 16 residues long. CDR1 and CDR2 (germline): MDHEN, SYDVKM. CDR3 nucleotides: TGTGCCAGCAGATCTATGCAGGGCCGTGACTACAATGAGCAGTTCTTC. This encodes CASRSMQGRDYNEQFF. Looking up the rest from reference TRBV28 and TRBJ2-1 gives the full variable domain: DVKVTQSSRYLVKRTGEKVFLECVQDMDHENMFWYRQDPGLGLRLIYFSYDVKMKEKGDIPEGYSVSREKKERFSLILESASTNQTSMYLCASRSMQGRDYNEQFFGPGTRLTVL.

This clonotype was picked up a small number of times. The rearrangement links TRBV10-3 to TRBJ1-1; D not certain. With 4 bases removed from V and 3 bases from J, the gap between germline ends came to 6 bases. The CDR3 spans 12 residues. From germline, CDR1 is ENHRY and CDR2 SYGVKD. The CDR3 loop reads CAISVGDTEAFF. In DNA, the CDR3 is TGTGCCATCAGTGTCGGGGACACTGAAGCTTTCTTT.

V is TRBV29-1 and J is TRBJ2-5; 8 positions match TRBD1. The CDR3 has 13 amino acids. Germline V lookup: CDR1 SQVTM, CDR2 ANQGSEA. J lost 5 bases, V lost 8 bases, and 10 bases had no gene match. Here the CDR3 DNA reads TGCAGCACAAATCAGGGGGCCGGTGAGACCCAGTACTTC. Its translation is CSTNQGAGETQYF.

The chain has TRBV7-2 and TRBJ2-7; no definite D call. The V and J ends lost 5 bases and 5 bases respectively, with 16 bases between them. This CDR3 is built from 14 residues. Germline V gene sequence: CDR1 SGHTA, CDR2 FQGNSA. CDR3 nucleotides: TGTGCCAGCAGCATCGGGCCCGCCAGCCACGAGCAGTACTTC. Amino acids: CASSIGPASHEQYF.

This clonotype came up a few times. V and J are TRBV12-3 or TRBV12-4 and TRBJ1-2, with D possibly matching TRBD1 (6 bases). The CDR3 contains 18 residues. The V and J ends lost 1 base and 1 base respectively, with 19 bases between them. Here the CDR3 reads CASSLEVGRGRRNYGYTF. The CDR3, as DNA: TGTGCCAGCAGTTTAGAAGTCGGCAGGGGAAGGCGTAACTATGGCTACACCTTC.

The J gene is TRBJ2-1, the V gene TRBV19; D is unclear. The V gene lost 5 bases and the J gene lost 6 bases, with 17 bases spanning the gap. The germline V gene has CDR1 LNHDA and CDR2 SQIVND (reference sequence). This CDR3 has 15 residues. CDR3 sequence: CASSVTGPLGNEQFF. The CDR3 DNA sequence: TGTGCCAGTAGTGTCACCGGGCCGCTGGGCAATGAGCAGTTCTTC.

This clonotype was seen more than once but under ten times. This chain uses TRBV27 with TRBJ2-1, with TRBD2 as a possible D gene (7 bases). There are 14 residues in the CDR3. The germline CDR1 and CDR2 sequences are MNHEY and SMNVEV (reference sequence). The V end lost 6 bases, the J end lost 6 bases, and 15 bases lay between the germline ends. In nucleotides, the CDR3 is TGTGCCAGCAGCGGTACGGGGGGCCGCAATGAGCAGTTCTTC. Translated, it gives CASSGTGGRNEQFF.

The chain has TRBV7-2 and TRBJ2-7, with D possibly being TRBD2 (6 bases). CDR3 length: 12 residues. Per germline, CDR1 SGHTA and CDR2 FQGNSA. V gave up 1 base and J gave up 11 bases, with 12 bases separating them. CDR3 bases: TGTGCCAGCAGCTTAGGGGGGACTGGGAAGTACTTC. It encodes CASSLGGTGKYF.

There are a few counts of this clonotype. The chain has TRBV7-6 and TRBJ1-1, with D perhaps TRBD1 (6 bases). CDR1 SGHVS and CDR2 FNYEAQ come from the germline V gene. The ends were cut back, 5 bases at V and 3 bases at J, with 19 bases in the middle. The CDR3 runs to 16 residues. CDR3 sequence (DNA): TGTGCCAGCAGCCTGATGGGGGGGCTGGGGGACACTGAAGCTTTCTTT. Encoded protein: CASSLMGGLGDTEAFF.

This clonotype was counted only a few times. This chain uses TRBV2 with TRBJ2-5; TRBD1 is a possible D gene (6 bases). The CDR3 is made up of 12 amino acids. Germline values: CDR1 SNHLY, CDR2 FYNNEI. V was clipped by 8 bases and J by 4 bases, with 11 bases between them. Here the CDR3 reads CASSGESETQYF. The CDR3 DNA follows: TGTGCCAGCTCAGGGGAATCAGAGACCCAGTACTTC. The full variable domain, with the rest looked up from reference TRBV2 and TRBJ2-5, is EPEVTQTPSHQVTQMGQEVILRCVPISNHLYFYWYRQILGQKVEFLVSFYNNEISEKSEIFDDQFSVERPDGSNFTLKIRSTKLEDSAMYFCASSGESETQYFGPGTRLLVL.

V gene TRBV7-8 combines with J gene TRBJ2-7; D remains unclear. Deletions cut 0 bases from V and 0 bases from J, with 12 bases between. CDR1 is SGHVS, CDR2 FQNEAQ, per germline. The CDR3 runs 16 residues. Here the CDR3 reads CASSLASLGGSYEQYF. In DNA form, the CDR3 reads TGTGCCAGCAGCTTAGCGTCATTGGGCGGCTCCTACGAGCAGTACTTC.

V and J are TRBV24-1 and TRBJ2-1; the D is unclear. The CDR3 spans 13 residues. Per the germline V gene, CDR1 is KGHDR and CDR2 is SFDVKD. The V gene lost 4 bases and the J gene lost 4 bases, with 7 bases spanning the gap. Here the CDR3 DNA reads TGTGCCACCAGTGAAGTTGGTTACAATGAGCAGTTCTTC. This translates into CATSEVGYNEQFF.